This TCR beta chain was sequenced during a study of blood T cell repertoires in COVID-19. Overall study: Researchers got acute and convalescent COVID-19 samples from the United States, Italy and Spain. T cells, B-cell-depleted T cells, or PBMCs provided the cDNA or gDNA that served as material.

CDR3 size: 13 residues. V trimming: 1 base; J trimming: 5 bases; junction bases outside the gene matches: 1. Original methodology: Reference gene primer amplification gave nucleated cell count estimates. Repertoires were generated with immunoSEQ multiplex PCR, while TCRdb's copy carries only in-frame clones and drops some. From that table come the V and J calls and clone size; the DNA was used to work out D and trimming. The data contain 80,000 to 100,000 clones, around nine tenths of them singletons. This clone was counted only a few times. Sequencing used peripheral blood. The V gene is TRBV12-3 or TRBV12-4, the J gene TRBJ1-1; 7 nucleotides line up with TRBD1. The source is a woman of 80 years or more with acute or convalescent COVID-19. The CDR3: CASSLGQGTEAFF. CDR3 nucleotide sequence: TGTGCCAGCAGTTTAGGACAGGGTACTGAAGCTTTCTTT.